This is a list of T cell receptor beta chains from one sample in a study of low-dose radiotherapy and immunotherapy resistance in tumors. TCRdb re-derived calls from the reads in MiXCR, one entry per CDR3 protein. The profile covers about 100,000 distinct CDR3 sequences, with 20% appearing a single time and over 4% taken by the ten largest. The sequenced sample was PBMCs, obtained after low-dose radiotherapy plus immunotherapy. The receptors shown here come from a male donor with prostate cancer. The conserved cysteine and the conserved F or W are not part of the CDR3 here. Only some rows state a clone size, as once, few, many or a class for expanded clones.

cdr3_aa | v_call | clone_size | cdr3_length | j_call
ASSSLAGTGF | TRBV7-9 | many | 10 | TRBJ2-1
ASSQQKNSGRNSGANVLT | TRBV4-1 | many | 18 | TRBJ2-6
ASSHDWGGAETQY | TRBV3-1 | many | 13 | TRBJ2-5
ATSRETGSKETQY | TRBV15 | many | 13 | TRBJ2-5
ASSVQRGRTDTQY | TRBV5-4 | many | 13 | TRBJ2-3
ASSISGGPRETQY | TRBV19 | many | 13 | TRBJ2-5
ASSLFGGSSEAF | TRBV7-9 | many | 12 | TRBJ1-1
ASSRLDYNEQF | TRBV19 | many | 11 | TRBJ2-1
ASSHAKSYNEQF | TRBV7-9 | NA | 12 | TRBJ2-1
ASSPERGAYGYT | TRBV5-1 | many | 12 | TRBJ1-2
ASREVYEQY | TRBV6-2/TRBV6-3 | many | 9 | TRBJ2-7
ASSFGRNIQY | TRBV5-1 | many | 10 | TRBJ2-4
ASSGGQSYEQY | TRBV5-4 | many | 11 | TRBJ2-7
ASRPSGGAYEQY | TRBV3-1 | many | 12 | TRBJ2-7
ASSLGSGIRDTQY | TRBV5-1 | many | 13 | TRBJ2-3
ASTLHSLHTGELF | TRBV30 | many | 13 | TRBJ2-2
ASSDGGGTQY | TRBV2 | many | 10 | TRBJ2-5
ASSNPDEGGSGYT | TRBV6-1 | many | 13 | TRBJ1-2
ASSYPGTGVVGYT | TRBV6-6 | many | 13 | TRBJ1-2
SAPVSGTGNTEAF | TRBV20-1 | many | 13 | TRBJ1-1
ASSYHYGGQGGLSTDTQY | TRBV13 | few | 18 | TRBJ2-3
ASSTIGVTEAF | TRBV12-3/TRBV12-4 | many | 11 | TRBJ1-1
ASSYSHRDEQY | TRBV6-2/TRBV6-3 | many | 11 | TRBJ2-7
ASSLGGLAGGSEQF | TRBV5-4 | many | 14 | TRBJ2-1
ASSAWGGYEQF | TRBV9 | few | 11 | TRBJ2-1
ASSLAQGRINSPLH | TRBV7-6 | few | 14 | TRBJ1-6
ASNRDYNSPLH | TRBV25-1 | many | 11 | TRBJ1-6
ASSVFGGGDNEQF | TRBV7-6 | many | 13 | TRBJ2-1
ASAFQGWNTEAF | TRBV6-1 | few | 12 | TRBJ1-1
ASSPTGSTDTQY | TRBV7-6 | NA | 12 | TRBJ2-3
ASSQEEVPDTQY | TRBV4-1 | many | 12 | TRBJ2-3
ASSDPGQGRGNQPQH | TRBV6-1 | few | 15 | TRBJ1-5
ASSTDRNTGELF | TRBV19 | many | 12 | TRBJ2-2
ASRKTGPAELVF | TRBV19 | many | 12 | TRBJ1-4
ASSYSPGGQVEQF | TRBV6-2/TRBV6-3 | NA | 13 | TRBJ2-1
ASSLAIGTSGGHTYNEQF | TRBV12-3/TRBV12-4 | many | 18 | TRBJ2-1
ASSLTGGDTQY | TRBV11-2 | many | 11 | TRBJ2-3
ASSFRQPNTEAF | TRBV5-1 | NA | 12 | TRBJ1-1
ASSRLDILGGYHEQF | TRBV12-3/TRBV12-4 | many | 15 | TRBJ2-1
ASSQSGNTIY | TRBV4-1 | many | 10 | TRBJ1-3
ASSAAGATDTQY | TRBV6-4 | many | 12 | TRBJ2-3
ASSLSRAGNSPLH | TRBV28 | few | 13 | TRBJ1-6
ASSYGTGSYEQY | TRBV11-2 | many | 12 | TRBJ2-7
ASSPVGGADTQY | TRBV7-3 | many | 12 | TRBJ2-3
ASGIGEKLF | TRBV12-5 | many | 9 | TRBJ1-4
ASSLIAGQPMNTEAF | TRBV12-3/TRBV12-4 | many | 15 | TRBJ1-1
ASSWGPTTTSYNEQF | TRBV5-6 | NA | 15 | TRBJ2-1
ASRAGAANTGELF | TRBV7-9 | many | 13 | TRBJ2-2
ASSLGLAEETQY | TRBV19 | NA | 12 | TRBJ2-5
ASTSYGEGTEAF | TRBV13 | many | 12 | TRBJ1-1
ASSLSVEQF | TRBV5-1 | few | 9 | TRBJ2-1
ASSQERVQGVETQY | TRBV4-1 | NA | 14 | TRBJ2-5
ASSDSLDTQY | TRBV6-4 | many | 10 | TRBJ2-3
AWSITPNTYEQY | TRBV30 | many | 12 | TRBJ2-7